The 10 T cell receptor beta chains below all came from one sample that was sequenced in a study of molecular identifiers for immune sequencing clone quantification. TCRdb independently ran MiXCR on the PCR reads; one entry per CDR3 protein. The repertoire holds just under 650,000 distinct CDR3 sequences, nearly 20% seen once, with roughly 0.9% in the top ten. Sequenced material: naive CD8+ T cells from blood, with Jurkat cell RNA spiked in. Subset defined: FACS-sorted CD8+CD4-CCR7+CD45RA+ naive T cells. Every receptor here comes from a human donor in good health. Some libraries in this study had Jurkat cell RNA spiked in.

Points on this clonotype: Being one base from a much bigger clone, this may be a read error. CDR3 coding DNA: TGTGCCAGCCGTGAACCGCTAGCGGGAGTCGACACGCAGTATTTT. This gives the protein CASREPLAGVDTQYF. The chain has TRBV6-1 and TRBJ2-3, with 10 bases identical to TRBD2. The germline V gene encodes CDR1 MNHNS and CDR2 SASEGT. CDR3 length equals 15 residues.

This clonotype has at least ten counts. The DNA for the CDR3 is TGTGCCAGCAGTTACCCTAGCGGCCGGAACACCGGGGAGCTGTTTTTT. Encoded protein: CASSYPSGRNTGELFF. The genes are TRBV6-2 or TRBV6-3 and TRBJ2-2; 7 bases are shared with TRBD2. Germline V gene sequence: CDR1 MNHEY, CDR2 SVGEGT. J was trimmed by 1 base and V by 2 bases; bases with no gene match: 4. This CDR3 has 16 residues.

This clonotype was observed at least ten times. The chain carries TRBV10-2 and TRBJ1-1, with D unclear. Germline assignment: CDR1 WSHSY and CDR2 SAAADI. The CDR3 covers 13 residues. V dropped 6 bases and J dropped 1 base, with 9 bases sitting between them. The CDR3 DNA is TGCGCCAGCAGGGACCCCGAGAACACTGAAGCTTTCTTT. It is translated as CASRDPENTEAFF.

V usage is TRBV9 and J usage is TRBJ2-7; D remains ambiguous. Germline V gene lookup returns CDR1 SGDLS and CDR2 YYNGEE. The CDR3 is 17 amino acids. V dropped 0 bases and J dropped 3 bases, with 19 bases sitting between them. For the CDR3, the DNA is TGTGCCAGCAGCGTAGCTACTGGGGTAGGATCCAACTACGAGCAGTACTTC. Its protein product is CASSVATGVGSNYEQYF. The whole variable domain, filled in from reference TRBV9 and TRBJ2-7, reads DSGVTQTPKHLITATGQRVTLRCSPRSGDLSVYWYQQSLDQGLQFLIQYYNGEERAKGNILERFSAQQFPDLHSELNLSSLELGDSALYFCASSVATGVGSNYEQYFGPGTRLTVT.

This clonotype was seen only a few times. V gene TRBV10-3 combines with J gene TRBJ2-7, with D possibly matching TRBD1 (7 bases). Germline assignment: CDR1 ENHRY and CDR2 SYGVKD. This CDR3 has 17 amino acids. Trimming took 4 bases from V and 4 from J, leaving 23 bases between them. The chain's CDR3 is CAISVGVGGGGVYEQYF. The CDR3 DNA is TGTGCCATCAGTGTTGGGGTCGGTGGAGGGGGCGTGTACGAGCAGTACTTC.

In its sample, this clonotype was seen a few times. The chain carries TRBV6-2 or TRBV6-3 and TRBJ1-5, with a possible D match to TRBD1 (5 bases). This CDR3 is built from 19 residues. In germline, CDR1 is MNHEY, CDR2 SVGEGT. Trimming took 0 bases from V and 2 from J, leaving 20 bases between them. The CDR3 sequence: CASSYSSFHDSLGNQPQHF. As DNA, the CDR3 is TGTGCCAGCAGTTACTCATCTTTTCATGACAGCCTGGGCAATCAGCCCCAGCATTTT.

As regards this clonotype: A much larger clone is a single base away; this may be a read error. The chain recombines TRBV6-2 or TRBV6-3 with TRBJ2-7, with 11 bases that match TRBD2. This CDR3 is built from 17 residues. V lost 2 bases to trimming and J lost 6 bases; unmatched junction nucleotides: 12. Germline assignment: CDR1 MNHEY and CDR2 SVGEGT. This CDR3 is CASSYPPGLAEMCEQYF. In DNA form, the CDR3 reads TGTGCCAGCAGTTACCCCCCGGGACTAGCGGAGATGTGCGAGCAGTACTTC.

This clonotype appeared a few times. This chain uses TRBV19 with TRBJ2-1, with TRBD1 as a possible D gene (6 bases). CDR1 and CDR2 from the germline V gene are LNHDA and SQIVND (reference sequence). The CDR3 is made up of 15 amino acids. The ends were cut back, 1 base at V and 6 bases at J, with 13 bases in the middle. CDR3 in DNA: TGTGCCAGTAGTATAGTCGCCGGGACACCCAATGAGCAGTTCTTC. Protein product: CASSIVAGTPNEQFF. Full variable domain (remainder filled in from reference TRBV19 and TRBJ2-1): DGGITQSPKYLFRKEGQNVTLSCEQNLNHDAMYWYRQDPGQGLRLIYYSQIVNDFQKGDIAEGYSVSREKKESFPLTVTSAQKNPTAFYLCASSIVAGTPNEQFFGPGTRLTVL.

For this clonotype: A much larger clonotype is one base distant, so this may be a read error. The rearrangement joins TRBV7-9 to TRBJ2-3, with D perhaps matching TRBD2 (6 bases). Trimming cost V 5 bases and J 0 bases, with 12 bases left between them. From germline, CDR1 is SEHNR and CDR2 FQNEAQ (reference sequence). The CDR3 sequence is 15 residues long. Written as DNA, the CDR3 is TGTGCCAGCAGCAGGGCGGGGCCCAGCACAGATACGCAGTATTTT. Its protein product is CASSRAGPSTDTQYF. The full variable domain, in which reference TRBV7-9 and TRBJ2-3 provide the parts outside the CDR3, is DTGVSQNPRHKITKRGQNVTFRCDPISEHNRLYWYRQTLGQGPEFLTYFQNEAQLEKSRLLSDRFSAERPKGSFSTLEIQRTEQGDSAMYLCASSRAGPSTDTQYFGPGTRLTVL.

The sample holds many counts of this clonotype. V and J are TRBV14 and TRBJ2-7; TRBD1 is a possible D gene (5 bases). The germline CDR1 and CDR2 sequences are SGHDN and FVKESK. CDR3 length: 11 residues. CDR3 in DNA: TGTGCTGTCCGAAAGGGGTACGAGCAGTACTTC. Translation gives CAVRKGYEQYF.